The present T cell receptor (beta chain) was sequenced within a study of blood T cells in healthy people across ages. Through a sample-barcoded 5' primer and a J-beta primer mix, a second PCR was run for roughly 6 to 11 cycles. MiXCR was run by TCRdb on the 5' RACE reads, yielding one entry per CDR3 protein. The table has hundreds of thousands of distinct CDR3 sequences, 40% to 45% seen once. This clonotype occurred a few times. The length of the CDR3 is 14 residues. J was trimmed by 4 bases and V by 8 bases; bases with no gene match: 4. Germline CDR1 MNHEY, CDR2 SVGEGT. This sequence originates from an elderly man in good health. The chain couples TRBV6-2 or TRBV6-3 to TRBJ2-2, with TRBD2 matching over 10 bases. The sample consisted of blood. The CDR3 coding sequence is TGTGCCAGCGCACTAGCGGGATTCACCGGGGAGCTGTTTTTT. Translation: CASALAGFTGELFF.